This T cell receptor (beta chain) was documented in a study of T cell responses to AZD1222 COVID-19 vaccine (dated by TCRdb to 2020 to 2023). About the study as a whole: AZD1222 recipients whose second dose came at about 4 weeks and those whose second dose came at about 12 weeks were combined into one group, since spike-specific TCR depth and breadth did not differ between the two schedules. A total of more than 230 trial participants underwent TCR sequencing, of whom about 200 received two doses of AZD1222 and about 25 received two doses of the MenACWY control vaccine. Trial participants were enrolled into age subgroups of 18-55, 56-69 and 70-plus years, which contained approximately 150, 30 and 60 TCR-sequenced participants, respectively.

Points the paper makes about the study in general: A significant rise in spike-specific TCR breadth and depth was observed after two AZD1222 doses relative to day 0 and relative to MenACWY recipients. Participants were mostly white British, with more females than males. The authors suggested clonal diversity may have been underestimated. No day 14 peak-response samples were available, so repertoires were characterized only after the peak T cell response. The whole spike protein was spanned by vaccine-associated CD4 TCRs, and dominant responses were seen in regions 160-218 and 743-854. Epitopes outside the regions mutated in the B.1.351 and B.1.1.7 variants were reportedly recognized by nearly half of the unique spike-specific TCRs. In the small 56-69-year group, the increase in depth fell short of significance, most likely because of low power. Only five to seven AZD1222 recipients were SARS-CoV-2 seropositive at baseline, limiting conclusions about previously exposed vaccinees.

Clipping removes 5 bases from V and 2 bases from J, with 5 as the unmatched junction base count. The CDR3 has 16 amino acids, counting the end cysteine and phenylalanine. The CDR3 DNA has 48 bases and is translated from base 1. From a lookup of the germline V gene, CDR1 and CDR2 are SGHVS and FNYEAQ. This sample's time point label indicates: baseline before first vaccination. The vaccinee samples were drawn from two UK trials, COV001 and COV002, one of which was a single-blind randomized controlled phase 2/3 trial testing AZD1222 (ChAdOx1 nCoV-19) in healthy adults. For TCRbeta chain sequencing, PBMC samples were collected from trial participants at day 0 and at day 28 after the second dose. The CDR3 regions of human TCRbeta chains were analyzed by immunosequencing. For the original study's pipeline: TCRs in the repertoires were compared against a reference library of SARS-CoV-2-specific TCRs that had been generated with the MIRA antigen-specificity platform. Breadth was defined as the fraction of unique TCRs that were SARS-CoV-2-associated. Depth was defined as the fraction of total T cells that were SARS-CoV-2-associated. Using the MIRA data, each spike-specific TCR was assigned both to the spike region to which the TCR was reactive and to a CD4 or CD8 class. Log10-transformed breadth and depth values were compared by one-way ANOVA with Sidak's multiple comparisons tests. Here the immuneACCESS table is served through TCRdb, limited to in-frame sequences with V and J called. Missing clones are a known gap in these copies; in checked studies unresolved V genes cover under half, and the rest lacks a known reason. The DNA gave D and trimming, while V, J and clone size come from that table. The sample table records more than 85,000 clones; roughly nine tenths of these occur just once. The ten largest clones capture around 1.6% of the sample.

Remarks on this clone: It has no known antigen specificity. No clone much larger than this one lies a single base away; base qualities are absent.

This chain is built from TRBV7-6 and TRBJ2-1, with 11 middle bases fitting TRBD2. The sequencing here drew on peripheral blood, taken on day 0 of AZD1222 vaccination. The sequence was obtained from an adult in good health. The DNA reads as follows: TGTGCCAGCAGCCACACTAGCGGGAGCCCCTACAATGAGCAGTTCTTC. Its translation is CASSHTSGSPYNEQFF.